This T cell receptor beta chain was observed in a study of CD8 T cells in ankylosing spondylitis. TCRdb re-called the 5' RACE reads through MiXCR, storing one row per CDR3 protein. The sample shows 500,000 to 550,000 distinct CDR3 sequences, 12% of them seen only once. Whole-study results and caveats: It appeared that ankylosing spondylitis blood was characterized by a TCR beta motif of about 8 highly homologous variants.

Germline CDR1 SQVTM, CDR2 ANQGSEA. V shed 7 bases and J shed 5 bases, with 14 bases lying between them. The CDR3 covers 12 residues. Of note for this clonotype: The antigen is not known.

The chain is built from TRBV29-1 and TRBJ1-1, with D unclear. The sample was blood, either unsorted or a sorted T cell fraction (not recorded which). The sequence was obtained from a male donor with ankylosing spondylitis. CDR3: CSAHAGVTEAFF. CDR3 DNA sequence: TGCAGCGCCCACGCGGGCGTGACTGAAGCTTTCTTT.